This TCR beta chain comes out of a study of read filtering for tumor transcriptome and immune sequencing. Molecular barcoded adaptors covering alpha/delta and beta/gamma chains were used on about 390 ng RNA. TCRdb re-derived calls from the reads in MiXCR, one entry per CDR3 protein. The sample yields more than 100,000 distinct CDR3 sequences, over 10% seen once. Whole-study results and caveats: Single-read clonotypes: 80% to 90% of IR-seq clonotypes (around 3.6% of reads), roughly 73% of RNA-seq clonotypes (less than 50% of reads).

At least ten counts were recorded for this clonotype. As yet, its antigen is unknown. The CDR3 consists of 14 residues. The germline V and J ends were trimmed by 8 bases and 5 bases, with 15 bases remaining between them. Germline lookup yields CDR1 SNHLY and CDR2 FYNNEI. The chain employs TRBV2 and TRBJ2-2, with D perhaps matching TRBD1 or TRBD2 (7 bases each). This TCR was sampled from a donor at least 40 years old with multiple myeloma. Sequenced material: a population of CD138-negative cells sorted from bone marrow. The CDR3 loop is CASGRGRRTGELFF. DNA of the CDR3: TGTGCCAGCGGGAGGGGGCGCCGAACCGGGGAGCTGTTTTTT.